The 7 T cell receptor beta chains reported below all come from one sample, sequenced in a study of beta chain features in type 1 diabetes. Expressed TCRB transcripts were sequenced after all isolated RNA was converted to cDNA. TCRdb's copy holds only in-frame clones and misses some; the assay was immunoSEQ multiplex PCR. The sample shows a few hundred thousand clones, approximately 16% of them seen only once. The sample was naive CD4+ T cells from blood. All receptors derive from a woman under 30 in good health.

The DNA for the CDR3 is TGTGCCAGCAGCGTTGCAGGGGGCGCGAGGGAAAAACTGTTTTTT. Protein: CASSVAGGAREKLFF. The chain links TRBV9 to TRBJ1-4, with 8 positions matching TRBD1. Germline V gene data show CDR1 as SGDLS and CDR2 as YYNGEE. The CDR3 is 15 residues long. The V gene end was trimmed by 2 bases and the J gene end by 8 bases; junction bases not matched to a gene: 8.

This clone was observed a handful of times. The J gene is TRBJ2-4, the V gene TRBV11-2; possible D gene TRBD1, 6 bases. This CDR3 is built from 12 residues. Germline loops: CDR1 SGHAT, CDR2 FQNNGV. Deletions cut 4 bases from V and 8 bases from J, with 9 bases between. The CDR3 nucleotides are TGTGCCAGCAGCTCCCAGGGGCACATTCAGTACTTC. Its protein is CASSSQGHIQYF.

This chain connects TRBV28 to TRBJ2-1, with D perhaps TRBD2 (5 bases). Deletions cut 4 bases from V and 12 bases from J, with 13 bases between. The germline V gene encodes CDR1 MDHEN and CDR2 SYDVKM. CDR3 length: 12 residues. CDR3 sequence (DNA): TGTGCCAGCAGTTCCCCGGGAAGGCGGCAGTTCTTC. Its protein is CASSSPGRRQFF.

The chain uses TRBV7-9 and TRBJ1-1; TRBD1 agrees at 7 bases. V dropped 4 bases and J dropped 4; count of bases not matched to a gene: 12. Looked up from germline, CDR1 is SEHNR and CDR2 is FQNEAQ (reference sequence). The CDR3 has 16 amino acids. CDR3 sequence reads: CASSWRGGGLGTEAFF. Written as DNA, the CDR3 is TGTGCCAGCAGCTGGAGAGGGGGCGGTCTCGGCACTGAAGCTTTCTTT. Full variable domain (remainder filled in from reference TRBV7-9 and TRBJ1-1): DTGVSQNPRHKITKRGQNVTFRCDPISEHNRLYWYRQTLGQGPEFLTYFQNEAQLEKSRLLSDRFSAERPKGSFSTLEIQRTEQGDSAMYLCASSWRGGGLGTEAFFGQGTRLTVV.

The chain joins TRBV2 to TRBJ1-5, with a weak D call TRBD1 (6 bases). V was trimmed by 7 bases and J by 0 bases, leaving 10 bases between them. The CDR3 totals 14 residues. The V gene's germline CDR1 is SNHLY and CDR2 FYNNEI. The CDR3: CASKTDSSNQPQHF. In DNA form, the CDR3 reads TGTGCCAGCAAAACGGACAGTAGCAATCAGCCCCAGCATTTT.

This clone has a handful of counts. The chain joins TRBV1 to TRBJ2-5; no DNA check was done on the table's D call, TRBD2. TRBV1 is given as a pseudogene. The CDR3 runs 15 residues. CDR3 DNA sequence: TGCACCAGCAGCCAAGAAGCGGGAGAGTCGGAGACCCAGTACTTC. Its translation is CTSSQEAGESETQYF.

Here the CDR3 DNA reads TGTGCCAGCAGTTCCAGGGGCGGGGGAGCAGATACGCAGTATTTT. Translated, it gives CASSSRGGGADTQYF. The V call is TRBV28, the J call TRBJ2-3; the D gene is possibly TRBD2 (7 bases). Trimming removed 4 bases at V and 4 bases at J, with 15 bases between. CDR1 is MDHEN and CDR2 is SYDVKM in the germline V gene. The CDR3 sequence is 15 residues long.